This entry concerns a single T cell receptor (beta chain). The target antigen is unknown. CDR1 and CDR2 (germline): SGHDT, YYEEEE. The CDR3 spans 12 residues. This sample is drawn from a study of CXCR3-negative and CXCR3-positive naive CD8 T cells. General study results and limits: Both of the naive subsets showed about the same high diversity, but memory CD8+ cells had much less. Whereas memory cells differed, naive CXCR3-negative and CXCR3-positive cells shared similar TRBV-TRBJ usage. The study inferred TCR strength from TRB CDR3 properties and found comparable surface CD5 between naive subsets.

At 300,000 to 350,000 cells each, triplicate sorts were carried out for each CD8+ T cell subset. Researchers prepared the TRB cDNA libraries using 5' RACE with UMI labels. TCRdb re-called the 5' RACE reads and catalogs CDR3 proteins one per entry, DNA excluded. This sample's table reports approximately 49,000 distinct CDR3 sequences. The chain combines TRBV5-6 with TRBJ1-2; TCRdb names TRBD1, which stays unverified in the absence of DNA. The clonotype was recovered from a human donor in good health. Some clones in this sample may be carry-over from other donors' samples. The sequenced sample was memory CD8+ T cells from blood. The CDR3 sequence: CASSSGALGYTF.